Each of the 20 T cell receptor beta chains below was sequenced from the same sample in a study of blood T cell repertoires in COVID-19. Sequenced by immunoSEQ multiplex PCR; TCRdb stores in-frame clones only, minus some. The top ten clones hold around 0.97% of a sample with over 300,000 clones, 70% to 90% of them seen once. The specimen was PBMCs or T cells enriched from blood (not recorded which). The receptors shown here come from a woman in her 30s with acute COVID-19.

A word on this clone: Additional DNA sequences in this sample encode the identical CDR3. The chain uses TRBV9 and TRBJ1-2, with D perhaps matching TRBD1 (5 bases). V shed 0 bases and J shed 3 bases, with 9 bases lying between them. This CDR3 has 14 amino acids. The germline V gene has CDR1 SGDLS and CDR2 YYNGEE. As DNA, the CDR3 is TGTGCCAGCAGCGTAGGGCAGGGTCACTATGGCTACACCTTC. The encoded protein is CASSVGQGHYGYTF.

CDR3 coding DNA: TGTGCCAGCAGCTTGATCCAGGGTTCTGAAGCTTTCTTT. Its translation: CASSLIQGSEAFF. The chain recombines TRBV5-6 with TRBJ1-1; a possible D gene is TRBD1 (5 bases). The CDR3 length is 13 residues. Germline V gene data show CDR1 as SGHDT and CDR2 as YYEEEE. Deletions cut 1 base from V and 6 bases from J, with 10 bases between.

The chain links TRBV6-5 to TRBJ1-4; weak D call: TRBD1 (6 bases). Germline values: CDR1 MNHEY, CDR2 SVGAGI. Trimming pared 9 bases from V and 8 bases from J, leaving 19 bases between. This CDR3 comprises 14 residues. CDR3 coding DNA: TGTGCCAGTAGAACAGGGTTGGGACCCGAAAAACTGTTTTTT. Its protein product is CASRTGLGPEKLFF.

This sequence joins TRBV7-2 and TRBJ2-3; TRBD1 matches 7 bases. The ends lost 5 bases at V and 1 base at J; junction bases unmatched: 3. Germline V gives CDR1 SGHTA, CDR2 FQGNSA. The CDR3 length is 14 residues. CDR3 loop: CASSEGTGTDTQYF. The CDR3 bases are TGTGCCAGCAGCGAAGGGACAGGCACAGATACGCAGTATTTT.

V is TRBV19 and J is TRBJ1-6, with 8 positions matching TRBD1. Trimming cost V 6 bases and J 6 bases; bases outside gene matches: 10. CDR1 and CDR2 (germline): LNHDA, SQIVND (reference sequence). CDR3 length: 16 amino acids. The CDR3 DNA reads as TGTGCCAGTAGCCCACGGACAGGGAAGGGTAATTCACCCCTCCACTTT. Translation gives CASSPRTGKGNSPLHF.

The V call is TRBV11-3, the J call TRBJ2-1; the match to TRBD1 covers 7 bases. The V gene end was trimmed by 2 bases and the J gene end by 2 bases; junction bases not matched to a gene: 3. The CDR3 length is 15 residues. Germline CDR1 and CDR2: SGHNT and YENEEA. Written as DNA, the CDR3 is TGTGCCAGCAGCTTAAACAGGGGCACCTACAATGAGCAGTTCTTC. It specifies CASSLNRGTYNEQFF.

Here the CDR3 DNA reads TGTGCCAGTAGTACCTTGAACACTGAAGCTTTCTTT. It encodes CASSTLNTEAFF. The chain joins TRBV19 to TRBJ1-1; D unclear. The germline V gene encodes CDR1 LNHDA and CDR2 SQIVND (reference sequence). The CDR3 is made up of 12 amino acids. Trimming shortened V by 4 bases and J by 0 bases, and 3 bases separated the two germline ends.

The J gene is TRBJ1-3, the V gene TRBV7-3, with D tentatively TRBD1 (6 bases). V gave up 6 bases and J gave up 2 bases, with 11 bases separating them. Germline loops: CDR1 SGHTA, CDR2 FQGTGA. The CDR3 is 14 amino acids. CDR3 in amino acids: CASSSGTTGNTIYF. The CDR3 DNA is TGTGCCAGCAGTTCCGGGACAACTGGAAACACCATATATTTT.

The chain carries TRBV27 and TRBJ1-1; D is ambiguous. The CDR3 totals 16 residues. Trimming took 2 bases from V and 2 from J, leaving 15 bases between them. Germline CDR1 and CDR2: MNHEY and SMNVEV (reference sequence). The CDR3 spells CASSLTGFQSNTEAFF. The CDR3, as DNA: TGTGCCAGCAGTTTAACGGGGTTTCAGTCTAACACTGAAGCTTTCTTT.

J is TRBJ1-3 and V is TRBV2; TRBD1 is a possible D gene (6 bases). Germline V lookup: CDR1 SNHLY, CDR2 FYNNEI. This CDR3 is 13 amino acids long. V lost 10 bases and J lost 2, with 12 bases in between. CDR3 sequence: CATVQGPGNTIYF. As DNA, the CDR3 is TGTGCCACCGTACAGGGTCCTGGAAACACCATATATTTT.

CDR3 loop: CASRRTALNTEAFF. As DNA, the CDR3 is TGTGCCAGCAGAAGGACAGCCTTGAACACTGAAGCTTTCTTT. The rearrangement links TRBV6-4 to TRBJ1-1, with D possibly being TRBD1 (6 bases). Germline V CDR1 and CDR2: MRHNA, SNTAGT. CDR3 length equals 14 residues. Trimming removed 6 bases at V and 0 bases at J, with 11 bases between.

As DNA, the CDR3 is TGCGCCAGCAGCTTGTTAGTGACAGGCCTATCTGGGGCCAACGTCCTGACTTTC. It yields the protein CASSLLVTGLSGANVLTF. The genes are TRBV5-1 and TRBJ2-6, with D perhaps TRBD1 (6 bases). Germline V gene data show CDR1 as SGHRS and CDR2 as YFSETQ. This CDR3 is 18 amino acids long. V was clipped by 1 base and J by 1 base, with 15 bases between them.

A single count supports this clone. The V gene is TRBV6-6, the J gene TRBJ1-1; a weak D match, TRBD1 (5 bases). Trimming shortened V by 0 bases and J by 1 base, and 9 bases separated the two germline ends. The CDR3 runs to 15 residues. Germline V gene lookup returns CDR1 MNHNY and CDR2 SVGAGI (reference sequence). This chain's CDR3 is CASSYSRGKNTEAFF. CDR3 sequence (DNA): TGTGCCAGCAGTTACTCAAGGGGCAAGAACACTGAAGCTTTCTTT.

The rearrangement joins TRBV6-1 to TRBJ2-7; D might be TRBD1 (6 bases). Germline V gene data show CDR1 as MNHNS and CDR2 as SASEGT. The CDR3 loop spans 12 amino acids. Trimming shortened V by 3 bases and J by 9 bases, and 12 bases separated the two germline ends. The DNA of the CDR3 is TGTGCCAGCAGTGAGGGGGCTCTCGGGCAGTACTTC. This codes for CASSEGALGQYF.

CDR3 sequence reads: CASSSPPGTASYEQYF. The CDR3, as DNA: TGTGCCAGCAGTTCCCCCCCCGGGACAGCTTCCTACGAGCAGTACTTC. V usage is TRBV6-5 and J usage is TRBJ2-7; 7 bases line up with TRBD1. Unmatched junction bases numbered 10, after V lost 4 bases and J lost 1 base. The CDR3 length is 16 residues. Germline lookup yields CDR1 MNHEY and CDR2 SVGAGI.

This clone was seen once. The chain couples TRBV2 to TRBJ2-3, with a tentative D call TRBD2 (6 bases). The germline V and J ends were trimmed by 8 bases and 0 bases, with 12 bases remaining between them. The CDR3 runs to 14 residues. CDR1 is SNHLY and CDR2 is FYNNEI in the germline V gene. DNA for the CDR3: TGTGCCAGCCAGAGGGCGGGGAGCACAGATACGCAGTATTTT. It codes for CASQRAGSTDTQYF.

This chain uses TRBV19 with TRBJ2-3; D possibly corresponds to TRBD1 (6 bases). V was shortened by 5 bases and J by 2 bases, with 14 bases between the two germline ends. The CDR3 runs to 15 residues. The germline gives CDR1 LNHDA, CDR2 SQIVND (reference sequence). CDR3 residues: CASSYRDPATDTQYF. The CDR3 DNA is TGTGCCAGTAGTTACAGGGACCCTGCCACAGATACGCAGTATTTT.

Only a few counts were recorded for this clone. The chain uses TRBV4-2 and TRBJ2-5; D perhaps matches TRBD2 (5 bases). V lost 1 base and J lost 0, with 9 bases in between. Germline CDR1 and CDR2: LGHNA and YNFKEQ. The CDR3 is 15 residues long. DNA of the CDR3: TGTGCCAGCAGCCAAGTAGTCGGGGACCAAGAGACCCAGTACTTC. Translated, it gives CASSQVVGDQETQYF.

The chain uses TRBV30 and TRBJ1-1, with D possibly being TRBD1 (5 bases). The germline CDR1 and CDR2 sequences are GTSNPN and SVGIG (reference sequence). V lost 4 bases and J 3 bases, leaving 12 bases between the germline ends. The CDR3 is 13 amino acids. In nucleotides, the CDR3 is TGTGCCTGGACAGGGCGGAAGTACACTGAAGCTTTCTTT. This encodes CAWTGRKYTEAFF. Looking up the rest from reference TRBV30 and TRBJ1-1 gives the full variable domain: SQTIHQWPATLVQPVGSPLSLECTVEGTSNPNLYWYRQAAGRGLQLLFYSVGIGQISSEVPQNLSASRPQDRQFILSSKKLLLSDSGFYLCAWTGRKYTEAFFGQGTRLTVV.

The chain joins TRBV9 to TRBJ2-3; TRBD2 is a possible D gene (5 bases). The CDR3 covers 14 residues. The V gene's germline CDR1 is SGDLS and CDR2 YYNGEE. The ends were cut back, 0 bases at V and 6 bases at J, with 11 bases in the middle. DNA for the CDR3: TGTGCCAGCAGCGTAGGAGGGCTGGGGGATACGCAGTATTTT. It is translated as CASSVGGLGDTQYF.